These 26 T cell receptor beta chains originate from one sample sequenced in a study of blood T cell repertoires in COVID-19. The repertoire was sequenced with immunoSEQ multiplex PCR; TCRdb's copy has only in-frame clones and lacks some. The table shows 200,000 to 250,000 clones, with around 80% occurring only once. The sequenced sample consisted of PBMCs or T cells enriched from blood (not recorded which). The receptors were sampled from a man in his 60s who had recovered from COVID-19.

This rearrangement joins TRBV7-2 to TRBJ2-1, with 13 bases lining up with TRBD2. The CDR3 is 15 amino acids. V trimming: 4 bases; J trimming: 9 bases; junction bases outside the gene matches: 6. The germline CDR1 and CDR2 sequences are SGHTA and FQGNSA. CDR3 sequence (DNA): TGTGCCAGCAGCTCTACTAGCGGGGGGGTGTTTGAGCAGTTCTTC. Residues: CASSSTSGGVFEQFF.

The rearrangement uses TRBV2 and TRBJ2-3, with D uncertain. CDR3 length: 10 residues. The V end was cut by 10 bases, the J end by 2 bases, with 4 bases between. From germline, CDR1 is SNHLY and CDR2 FYNNEI. The CDR3 bases are TGTGCCAACAACACAGATACGCAGTATTTT. Translating gives CANNTDTQYF.

V gene TRBV12-3 or TRBV12-4 combines with J gene TRBJ2-1; 7 bases are a match to TRBD2. CDR3 length: 12 residues. V was clipped by 2 bases and J by 8 bases; unmatched bases: 0. CDR3: CASSLRGDEQFF. The CDR3 DNA reads as TGTGCCAGCAGTTTACGGGGGGATGAGCAGTTCTTC.

This clone appeared a few times. The chain employs TRBV27 and TRBJ1-6; a weak D match, TRBD1 (5 bases). The germline V gene has CDR1 MNHEY and CDR2 SMNVEV (reference sequence). V was pared by 0 bases and J by 10 bases, with 10 bases between. The CDR3 runs 14 residues. CDR3: CASSLSGGNSPLHF. Here the CDR3 DNA reads TGTGCCAGCAGTTTATCGGGGGGGAACTCACCCCTCCACTTT.

This sequence joins TRBV10-1 and TRBJ2-1; tentative D call: TRBD2 (6 bases). The germline V and J ends were trimmed by 1 base and 9 bases, with 16 bases remaining between them. CDR3 length: 15 amino acids. Germline V gives CDR1 WNHNN, CDR2 SYGVQD (reference sequence). The CDR3: CASSEWIPGGGEQFF. The CDR3 coding sequence is TGCGCCAGCAGTGAGTGGATCCCTGGGGGAGGTGAGCAGTTCTTC.

The chain combines TRBV5-1 with TRBJ2-1; the match to TRBD1 covers 7 bases. CDR1 and CDR2 (germline): SGHRS, YFSETQ. V was clipped by 4 bases and J by 5 bases; unmatched bases: 12. CDR3 length: 16 amino acids. This CDR3 reads CASSPSSRQGDNEQFF. The CDR3 region has the DNA TGCGCCAGCAGCCCCTCATCGCGACAGGGAGACAATGAGCAGTTCTTC.

This clone turned up a few times. The chain couples TRBV10-3 to TRBJ1-1, with D possibly being TRBD1 (5 bases). This CDR3 comprises 13 residues. The V and J ends lost 5 bases and 5 bases respectively, with 12 bases between them. Germline CDR1 reads ENHRY; CDR2 reads SYGVKD. CDR3 amino acids: CAISYEPGTEAFF. In nucleotides, the CDR3 is TGTGCCATCAGTTATGAACCAGGGACTGAAGCTTTCTTT.

The V gene is TRBV5-5, the J gene TRBJ1-5; a possible D gene is TRBD1 (6 bases). Germline V CDR1 and CDR2: SGHKS, YYEKEE (reference sequence). This CDR3 is built from 16 residues. Trimming left V 4 bases short and J 9 bases short, with 23 bases between. CDR3 sequence reads: CASSGTRGHGGGPQHF. The CDR3 region has the DNA TGTGCCAGCAGCGGAACCCGGGGACACGGTGGAGGGCCCCAGCATTTT.

The rearrangement links TRBV5-8 to TRBJ2-5, with D perhaps matching TRBD1 (6 bases). The CDR3 sequence is 14 residues long. Trimming left V 3 bases short and J 2 bases short, with 11 bases between. The V gene's germline CDR1 is SGHTS and CDR2 YDEGEE. CDR3 protein: CASSWGQGQETQYF. The CDR3 region has the DNA TGTGCCAGCAGCTGGGGGCAGGGACAAGAGACCCAGTACTTC.

Remarks on this clone: This sample also contains other DNA sequences that code for the same CDR3. This sequence joins TRBV24-1 and TRBJ2-3; TRBD2 agrees at 11 bases. The V and J ends lost 4 bases and 0 bases, in that order; junction bases with no gene match: 2. The CDR3 loop spans 16 amino acids. Germline CDR1 is KGHDR and CDR2 is SFDVKD. This CDR3 is CATSDRTSGSTDTQYF. The DNA for the CDR3 is TGTGCCACCAGTGACAGGACTAGCGGGAGCACAGATACGCAGTATTTT.

This chain links TRBV7-6 with TRBJ2-1; D remains ambiguous. Deletions cut 2 bases from V and 0 bases from J, with 11 bases between. The CDR3 runs to 16 residues. Germline loops: CDR1 SGHVS, CDR2 FNYEAQ. Here the CDR3 reads CASSLSNPSSYNEQFF. In DNA, the CDR3 is TGTGCCAGCAGCTTAAGTAACCCGAGCTCCTACAATGAGCAGTTCTTC.

The chain employs TRBV7-2 and TRBJ2-5; D uncertain. The germline V gene encodes CDR1 SGHTA and CDR2 FQGNSA. The CDR3 loop spans 16 amino acids. V shed 4 bases and J shed 1 base, with 16 bases lying between them. CDR3 sequence reads: CASSSQMFAIQETQYF. In DNA form, the CDR3 reads TGTGCCAGCAGCTCCCAGATGTTTGCCATCCAAGAGACCCAGTACTTC.

The chain has TRBV9 and TRBJ1-4; 7 positions agree with TRBD1. Losses at the gene ends were 3 bases for V and 5 bases for J; bases not matched to a gene: 7. This CDR3 region has 15 residues. Germline CDR1 is SGDLS and CDR2 is YYNGEE. CDR3 sequence: CASSENRGRNEKLFF. The CDR3 DNA reads TGTGCCAGCAGCGAGAACAGGGGCCGGAATGAAAAACTGTTTTTT.

The V gene is TRBV7-8, the J gene TRBJ1-2, with unresolved D. Germline loops: CDR1 SGHVS, CDR2 FQNEAQ. The CDR3 extends over 12 amino acids. V was clipped by 5 bases and J by 5 bases, with 9 bases between them. CDR3 protein: CASSPESYGYTF. As DNA, the CDR3 is TGTGCCAGCAGCCCCGAGAGTTATGGCTACACCTTC.

The genes are TRBV6-4 and TRBJ2-3; TRBD2 matches at 10 bases. CDR1 and CDR2 (germline): MRHNA, SNTAGT. With V trimmed by 3 bases and J by 4 bases, 4 bases remained unmatched. The CDR3 sequence is 15 residues long. CDR3 residues: CASSEPSGGADTQYF. The CDR3 nucleotides are TGTGCCAGCAGTGAACCGAGCGGGGGGGCAGATACGCAGTATTTT.

The gene calls are TRBV12-3 or TRBV12-4 and TRBJ1-1; 7 bases match TRBD1. The CDR3 is 13 residues long. With V trimmed by 3 bases and J by 10 bases, 8 bases remained unmatched. The CDR3 loop is CASSFNFEGAAFF. The DNA of the CDR3 is TGTGCCAGCAGTTTCAACTTCGAGGGGGCAGCTTTCTTT.

V and J are TRBV7-8 and TRBJ1-2; D is possibly TRBD1 (6 bases). This CDR3 spans 16 amino acids. Germline CDR1 SGHVS, CDR2 FQNEAQ. Trimming cost V 5 bases and J 6 bases, with 22 bases left between them. As DNA, the CDR3 is TGTGCCAGCAGCCCGCGACCGGGACAAAATTATAATGGCTACACCTTC. Its translation is CASSPRPGQNYNGYTF.

In its sample, this clone was seen once. This chain links TRBV2 with TRBJ2-6; no definite D call. This CDR3 has 15 amino acids. V was pared by 2 bases and J by 1 base, with 6 bases between. Per germline, CDR1 SNHLY and CDR2 FYNNEI. The CDR3 here is CASSEQASGANVLTF. Written as DNA, the CDR3 is TGTGCCAGCAGTGAACAGGCATCTGGGGCCAACGTCCTGACTTTC.

V and J are TRBV29-1 and TRBJ1-2; D is uncertain. CDR3 length: 12 residues. Germline values: CDR1 SQVTM, CDR2 ANQGSEA. Trimming left V 5 bases short and J 0 bases short, with 7 bases between. Here the CDR3 reads CSVLQANYGYTF. CDR3 nucleotide sequence: TGCAGCGTTCTGCAGGCTAACTATGGCTACACCTTC. The variable domain in full, completed from reference TRBV29-1 and TRBJ1-2, reads SAVISQKPSRDICQRGTSLTIQCQVDSQVTMMFWYRQQPGQSLTLIATANQGSEATYESGFVIDKFPISRPNLTFSTLTVSNMSPEDSSIYLCSVLQANYGYTFGSGTRLTVV.

The CDR3 region has the DNA TGTGCCAGCATCCGACAGGGGGCCGCAACTAATGAAAAACTGTTTTTT. Protein sequence: CASIRQGAATNEKLFF. V usage is TRBV6-6 and J usage is TRBJ1-4; 10 bases are shared with TRBD1. This CDR3 is 16 amino acids long. CDR1 and CDR2 (germline): MNHNY, SVGAGI (reference sequence). The junction had 5 bases not matched to a gene; V was cut back by 7 bases and J by 0 bases.

The gene calls are TRBV18 and TRBJ1-1, with TRBD1 matching over 7 bases. V was clipped by 4 bases and J by 8 bases; unmatched bases: 7. The CDR3 has 13 residues. Germline V lookup: CDR1 KGHSH, CDR2 LQKENI. In nucleotides, the CDR3 is TGTGCCAGCTCACAGAACAGGGGACGCGAAGCTTTCTTT. It translates to CASSQNRGREAFF.

The rearrangement links TRBV7-8 to TRBJ1-2, with 9 nucleotides matching TRBD1. Per the germline V gene, CDR1 is SGHVS and CDR2 is FQNEAQ. CDR3 size: 14 residues. The J segment lost 9 bases and the V segment lost 4 bases, leaving 9 bases of the junction unmatched. CDR3 in DNA: TGTGCCAGCAGCTCGGCTAGTGGGACAGGGAGCTACACCTTC. Translation gives CASSSASGTGSYTF.

This clone showed up just a few times. V and J are TRBV7-9 and TRBJ2-2; 7 bases fit TRBD1. V shed 4 bases and J 7 bases; nucleotides not matched to a gene: 9. Germline CDR1 reads SEHNR; CDR2 reads FQNEAQ (reference sequence). The CDR3 is 15 residues long. The CDR3 region has the DNA TGTGCCAGCAGCTCAACAGGGGAAGGAGGCGGGGAGCTGTTTTTT. As protein: CASSSTGEGGGELFF.

The count of this clone is one. This chain uses TRBV19 with TRBJ1-5, with D perhaps TRBD1 (6 bases). This CDR3 is built from 13 residues. Trimming cost V 6 bases and J 7 bases, with 13 bases left between them. Germline V gene sequence: CDR1 LNHDA, CDR2 SQIVND (reference sequence). The CDR3 loop is CASSLPTGQPQHF. The CDR3 DNA reads TGTGCCAGTAGCCTCCCCACAGGGCAGCCCCAGCATTTT.

The chain links TRBV19 to TRBJ1-1; 9 positions match TRBD1. This CDR3 is built from 15 residues. CDR1 is LNHDA and CDR2 is SQIVND in the germline V gene (reference sequence). The V and J ends lost 5 bases and 1 base, in that order; junction bases with no gene match: 5. CDR3 amino acids: CASSGLGQGNTEAFF. DNA of the CDR3: TGTGCCAGTAGTGGCCTGGGACAGGGGAACACTGAAGCTTTCTTT.

This chain's CDR3 is CASSQGGSSNQPQHF. The CDR3 DNA follows: TGTGCCAGCAGCCAAGGAGGGAGTAGCAATCAGCCCCAGCATTTT. This sequence joins TRBV3-1 (or the pseudogene TRBV3-2) and TRBJ1-5; D gene unclear. CDR1 is LGHDT and CDR2 is YNNKEL in the germline V gene (reference sequence). The V end lost 1 base, the J end lost 0 bases, and 7 bases lay between the germline ends. The CDR3 runs to 15 residues.